The 27 T cell receptor beta chains reported below all come from one sample, sequenced in a study of patients and donors after allogeneic stem cell transplantation. MiXCR was run by TCRdb on the RT-PCR reads, yielding one entry per CDR3 protein. The table has more than 850,000 distinct CDR3 sequences, about a sixth seen once. Sequencing used blood, either unsorted or a sorted T cell fraction (not recorded which). Receptor source: a human donor who was either an allogeneic HSCT recipient or a stem cell or donor lymphocyte infusion donor (not recorded which). It is not recorded whose cells these are; they may come from a transplant donor.

This clonotype was counted between two and nine times. The chain employs TRBV5-1 and TRBJ1-5; 9 bases match TRBD1. The CDR3 extends over 19 amino acids. Germline CDR1 is SGHRS and CDR2 is YFSETQ. V shed 0 bases, J shed 0 bases, and the junction held 10 bases outside the gene matches. CDR3 in amino acids: CASSLDWGQGYYSNQPQHF. The CDR3 DNA reads TGCGCCAGCAGCTTGGATTGGGGACAGGGATATTATAGCAATCAGCCCCAGCATTTT.

The chain is built from TRBV2 and TRBJ2-6, with D hard to call. CDR3 size: 16 residues. Germline assignment: CDR1 SNHLY and CDR2 FYNNEI. The ends were cut back, 5 bases at V and 0 bases at J, with 11 bases in the middle. In DNA form, the CDR3 reads TGTGCCAGCAGTCTAGACGTGAGCTCTGGGGCCAACGTCCTGACTTTC. Amino acids: CASSLDVSSGANVLTF.

The gene calls are TRBV20-1 and TRBJ1-3; 10 positions agree with TRBD1. J was trimmed by 0 bases and V by 4 bases; bases with no gene match: 9. Germline values: CDR1 DFQATT, CDR2 SNEGSKA (reference sequence). The CDR3 sequence is 17 residues long. CDR3 DNA sequence: TGCAGTGCTAAACCCCCGGGACAGGGGATCTCTGGAAACACCATATATTTT. This gives the protein CSAKPPGQGISGNTIYF.

This clonotype showed up just a few times. V and J are TRBV5-1 and TRBJ2-7; perhaps TRBD2 as D (5 bases). This CDR3 region has 15 residues. Per germline, CDR1 SGHRS and CDR2 YFSETQ. V dropped 5 bases and J dropped 0 bases, with 15 bases sitting between them. The CDR3 protein is CASRIEAGSSYEQYF. The DNA of the CDR3 is TGCGCCAGCAGGATTGAGGCTGGGAGCTCCTACGAGCAGTACTTC.

J is TRBJ2-5 and V is TRBV6-5; D unresolved. The germline V gene has CDR1 MNHEY and CDR2 SVGAGI. The CDR3 runs to 13 residues. V shed 0 bases and J shed 11 bases, with 13 bases lying between them. This CDR3 is CASSYSEQVLQYF. The CDR3 DNA reads as TGTGCCAGCAGTTACTCGGAGCAGGTCCTACAGTACTTC.

This clonotype appeared a few times. The J gene is TRBJ2-5, the V gene TRBV7-6; 8 bases align to TRBD2. Germline CDR1 is SGHVS and CDR2 is FNYEAQ. This CDR3 is 16 amino acids long. The V gene end was trimmed by 1 base and the J gene end by 3 bases; junction bases not matched to a gene: 7. CDR3 residues: CASSLGGRGAKETQYF. CDR3 in DNA: TGTGCCAGCAGCTTAGGAGGGCGGGGGGCTAAAGAGACCCAGTACTTC.

This clonotype was counted a few times. The rearrangement uses TRBV12-3 or TRBV12-4 and TRBJ1-4; D remains ambiguous. The germline V and J ends were trimmed by 2 bases and 3 bases, with 10 bases remaining between them. The CDR3 loop spans 15 amino acids. The CDR3 region has the DNA TGTGCCAGCAGTTTACCGGACGGCTCTAATGAAAAACTGTTTTTT. It specifies CASSLPDGSNEKLFF.

The chain uses TRBV6-5 and TRBJ2-1; 11 bases are shared with TRBD2. Germline assignment: CDR1 MNHEY and CDR2 SVGAGI. This CDR3 is 19 amino acids long. V shed 2 bases and J 6 bases; nucleotides not matched to a gene: 15. The CDR3 loop reads CASSYVGIAGGPRGNEQFF. CDR3 nucleotide sequence: TGTGCCAGCAGTTACGTCGGGATAGCGGGAGGGCCTCGAGGCAATGAGCAGTTCTTC.

This sequence joins TRBV5-1 and TRBJ1-6, with D possibly being TRBD1 (5 bases). This CDR3 contains 15 residues. Germline V lookup: CDR1 SGHRS, CDR2 YFSETQ. Between the trimmed V and J ends, which lost 2 bases and 7 bases, there was a span of 13 bases. The CDR3 sequence: CASSFREGSNSPLHF. CDR3 coding DNA: TGCGCCAGCAGCTTTCGTGAGGGGTCAAATTCACCCCTCCACTTT.

The chain carries TRBV2 and TRBJ2-1; no reliable D call. The CDR3 contains 11 residues. The V end was cut by 9 bases, the J end by 13 bases, with 16 bases between. Germline V lookup: CDR1 SNHLY, CDR2 FYNNEI. CDR3 protein: CASSSPTVQFF. In DNA, the CDR3 is TGTGCCAGTTCTTCTCCAACCGTCCAGTTCTTC. The complete variable domain, with remaining parts taken from reference TRBV2 and TRBJ2-1, reads EPEVTQTPSHQVTQMGQEVILRCVPISNHLYFYWYRQILGQKVEFLVSFYNNEISEKSEIFDDQFSVERPDGSNFTLKIRSTKLEDSAMYFCASSSPTVQFFGPGTRLTVL.

The sample holds a few counts of this clonotype. The chain couples TRBV5-1 to TRBJ2-1; D might be TRBD1 (6 bases). Trimming pared 3 bases from V and 7 bases from J, leaving 14 bases between. The CDR3 consists of 14 residues. Germline assignment: CDR1 SGHRS and CDR2 YFSETQ. CDR3 sequence (DNA): TGCGCCAGCAGCTCAACAGGGTTCCCAAATGAGCAGTTCTTC. Its protein product is CASSSTGFPNEQFF.

This clonotype showed up just a few times. The rearrangement joins TRBV4-2 to TRBJ2-7; D might be TRBD2 (5 bases). This CDR3 is built from 16 residues. Trimming removed 0 bases at V and 5 bases at J, with 17 bases between. Looked up from germline, CDR1 is LGHNA and CDR2 is YNFKEQ. This CDR3 is CASSQESNGIGDEQYF. The CDR3 nucleotides are TGTGCCAGCAGCCAAGAAAGTAACGGGATAGGCGACGAGCAGTACTTC.

This chain connects TRBV21-1 to TRBJ1-5; TRBD1 is the table's D call, not checked against the DNA. TRBV21-1 is a listed pseudogene. This CDR3 contains 16 residues. The CDR3 region has the DNA TGTGCCAGCAGCATCTGGGACAGGGATAGCAATCAGCCCCAGCATTTT. Translated: CASSIWDRDSNQPQHF.

The table lists this clonotype with a few counts. V usage is TRBV6-5 and J usage is TRBJ1-2; D gene uncertain. This CDR3 spans 14 amino acids. V was cut by 4 bases and J by 2 bases, with 11 bases left in between. Germline V gene data show CDR1 as MNHEY and CDR2 as SVGAGI. CDR3 in DNA: TGTGCCAGCAGTTCCCAGTCTTTCAACTATGGCTACACCTTC. Translation: CASSSQSFNYGYTF.

CDR3 residues: CASSLPPERTASYEQYF. The CDR3 DNA reads as TGTGCCAGCAGCCTACCCCCAGAACGGACGGCTTCCTACGAGCAGTACTTC. J is TRBJ2-7 and V is TRBV7-2; D gene uncertain. Germline V CDR1 and CDR2: SGHTA, FQGNSA. This CDR3 comprises 17 residues. Trimming shortened V by 5 bases and J by 1 base, and 21 bases separated the two germline ends.

As DNA, the CDR3 is TGCAGCGTTGCATCCAGCTCTGGAAACACCATATATTTT. It encodes CSVASSSGNTIYF. V is TRBV29-1 and J is TRBJ1-3; no clear D gene. Per germline, CDR1 SQVTM and CDR2 ANQGSEA. V was clipped by 4 bases and J by 0 bases, with 7 bases between them. CDR3 length: 13 amino acids.

The chain is built from TRBV25-1 and TRBJ2-2; D might be TRBD2 (6 bases). Germline values: CDR1 MGHDK, CDR2 SYGVNS. The CDR3 sequence is 16 residues long. V dropped 2 bases and J dropped 1 base, with 11 bases sitting between them. For the CDR3, the DNA is TGTGCCAGCAGTGAAGGGGGGATACAGAACACCGGGGAGCTGTTTTTT. Its protein product is CASSEGGIQNTGELFF.

In this sample, this clonotype turned up many times. The chain is built from TRBV12-3 or TRBV12-4 and TRBJ2-1; no clear D. Between the trimmed V and J ends, which lost 5 bases and 0 bases, there was a span of 2 bases. The CDR3 contains 12 residues. Here the CDR3 DNA reads TGTGCCAGCAGTGCCTCCTACAATGAGCAGTTCTTC. Translating gives CASSASYNEQFF.

The V and J genes are TRBV19 and TRBJ1-2; TRBD1 agrees at 9 bases. Trimming took 4 bases from V and 8 from J; bases not matched to a gene: 17. The CDR3 has 17 residues. Germline assignment: CDR1 LNHDA and CDR2 SQIVND (reference sequence). CDR3 bases: TGTGCCAGTAGTAGAAACCCATCCCCGGGACAGGGTCGCGGCTACACCTTC. Translation: CASSRNPSPGQGRGYTF. The complete variable domain, with remaining parts taken from reference TRBV19 and TRBJ1-2, reads DGGITQSPKYLFRKEGQNVTLSCEQNLNHDAMYWYRQDPGQGLRLIYYSQIVNDFQKGDIAEGYSVSREKKESFPLTVTSAQKNPTAFYLCASSRNPSPGQGRGYTFGSGTRLTVV.

The rearrangement uses TRBV12-3 or TRBV12-4 and TRBJ2-7; 12 bases align to TRBD2. Trimming removed 6 bases from V and 6 bases from J; junction bases left unmatched: 6. The CDR3 has 14 residues. As DNA, the CDR3 is TGTGCCAGCAGACTAGCGGGAGGAGGAGGCGAGCAGTACTTC. Its translation: CASRLAGGGGEQYF.

This clonotype showed up just a few times. J is TRBJ2-7 and V is TRBV28; 10 bases match TRBD1. V was pared by 6 bases and J by 5 bases, with 10 bases of the junction left unmatched. Germline V gene lookup returns CDR1 MDHEN and CDR2 SYDVKM. The CDR3 extends over 15 amino acids. The CDR3 here is CASRKLGQGFHEQYF. CDR3 sequence (DNA): TGTGCCAGCAGAAAACTGGGACAGGGGTTCCACGAGCAGTACTTC. Filled out from reference TRBV28 and TRBJ2-7, the complete variable domain reads DVKVTQSSRYLVKRTGEKVFLECVQDMDHENMFWYRQDPGLGLRLIYFSYDVKMKEKGDIPEGYSVSREKKERFSLILESASTNQTSMYLCASRKLGQGFHEQYFGPGTRLTVT.

The J gene is TRBJ2-5, the V gene TRBV18, with 10 bases lining up with TRBD1. Germline trimming cut 2 bases from V and 3 bases from J; bases unmatched to any gene: 6. Germline assignment: CDR1 KGHSH and CDR2 LQKENI. CDR3 length: 16 amino acids. The CDR3, as DNA: TGTGCCAGCTCACCATTGACAGGGGGCATAAAAGAGACCCAGTACTTC. This gives the protein CASSPLTGGIKETQYF.

This rearrangement joins TRBV18 to TRBJ2-7; 9 bases agree with TRBD2. The V and J ends lost 1 base and 6 bases, in that order; junction bases with no gene match: 7. The CDR3 covers 15 residues. CDR1 KGHSH and CDR2 LQKENI come from the germline V gene. CDR3 amino acids: CASSPLREGIGEQYF. CDR3 bases: TGTGCCAGCTCACCACTGCGGGAGGGCATAGGCGAGCAGTACTTC.

The CDR3 DNA follows: TGTGCCAGCAGGGGACAGGGGGTAACAGATACGCAGTATTTT. Translated: CASRGQGVTDTQYF. The gene calls are TRBV12-3 or TRBV12-4 and TRBJ2-3; 11 bases align to TRBD1. V lost 6 bases and J lost 3; bases outside the gene matches: 2. CDR3 length: 14 residues.

The table lists this clonotype with many counts. V usage is TRBV12-3 or TRBV12-4 and J usage is TRBJ2-1; D ambiguous. CDR3 length: 13 amino acids. V was shortened by 5 bases and J by 0 bases, with 5 bases between the two germline ends. CDR3 protein: CASSASSYNEQFF. CDR3 DNA sequence: TGTGCCAGCAGTGCTAGCTCCTACAATGAGCAGTTCTTC.

J is TRBJ2-5 and V is TRBV4-1, with 14 bases matching TRBD2. Looked up from germline, CDR1 is MGHRA and CDR2 is YSYEKL. Trimming took 0 bases from V and 5 from J; bases not matched to a gene: 8. The CDR3 has 18 amino acids. CDR3 region: CASSQESGLAGGWETQYF. CDR3 DNA: TGCGCCAGCAGCCAAGAAAGTGGACTAGCGGGAGGTTGGGAGACCCAGTACTTC.

The V gene is TRBV2, the J gene TRBJ2-2; the D is unclear. Germline assignment: CDR1 SNHLY and CDR2 FYNNEI. The CDR3 covers 13 residues. Trimming cost V 4 bases and J 5 bases, with 8 bases left between them. The CDR3 loop reads CASSASLTGELFF. The CDR3 DNA reads as TGTGCCAGCAGTGCGTCTCTAACCGGGGAGCTGTTTTTT.